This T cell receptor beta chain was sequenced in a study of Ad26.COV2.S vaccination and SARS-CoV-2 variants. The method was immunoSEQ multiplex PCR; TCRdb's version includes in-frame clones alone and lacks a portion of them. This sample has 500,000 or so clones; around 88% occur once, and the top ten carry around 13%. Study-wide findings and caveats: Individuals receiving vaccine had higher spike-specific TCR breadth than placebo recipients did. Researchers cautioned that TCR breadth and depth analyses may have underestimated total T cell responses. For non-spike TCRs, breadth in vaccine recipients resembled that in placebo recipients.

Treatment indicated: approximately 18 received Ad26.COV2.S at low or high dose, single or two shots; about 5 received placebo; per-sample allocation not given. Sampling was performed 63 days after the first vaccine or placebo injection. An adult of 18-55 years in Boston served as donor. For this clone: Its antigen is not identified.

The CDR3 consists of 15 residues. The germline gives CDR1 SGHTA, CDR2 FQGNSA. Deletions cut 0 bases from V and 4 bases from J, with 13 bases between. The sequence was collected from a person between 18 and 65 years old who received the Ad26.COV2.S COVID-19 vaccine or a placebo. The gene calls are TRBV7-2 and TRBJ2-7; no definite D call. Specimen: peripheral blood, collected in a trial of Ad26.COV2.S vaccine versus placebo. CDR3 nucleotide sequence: TGTGCCAGCAGCTTAGCGGACGCACCTACTTACGAGCAGTACTTC. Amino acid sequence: CASSLADAPTYEQYF. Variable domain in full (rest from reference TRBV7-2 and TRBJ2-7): GAGVSQSPSNKVTEKGKDVELRCDPISGHTALYWYRQSLGQGLEFLIYFQGNSAPDKSGLPSDRFSAERTGGSVSTLTIQRTQQEDSAVYLCASSLADAPTYEQYFGPGTRLTVT.